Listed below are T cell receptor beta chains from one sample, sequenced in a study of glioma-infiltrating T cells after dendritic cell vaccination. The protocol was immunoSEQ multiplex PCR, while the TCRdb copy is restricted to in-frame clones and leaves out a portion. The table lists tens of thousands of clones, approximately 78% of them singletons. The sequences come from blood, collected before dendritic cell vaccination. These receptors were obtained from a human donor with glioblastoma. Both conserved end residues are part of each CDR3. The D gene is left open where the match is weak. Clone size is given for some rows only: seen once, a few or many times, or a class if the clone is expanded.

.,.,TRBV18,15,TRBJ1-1,CASSPWSGINTEAFF,TGTGCCAGCTCACCATGGTCGGGGATCAACACTGAAGCTTTCTTT
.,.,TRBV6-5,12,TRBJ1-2,CASTNQGYGYTF,TGTGCCAGCACCAATCAGGGATACGGCTACACCTTC
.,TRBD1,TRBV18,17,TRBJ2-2,CASSLGQGSTNTGELFF,TGTGCCAGCTCATTGGGACAGGGGTCAACGAACACCGGGGAGCTGTTTTTT
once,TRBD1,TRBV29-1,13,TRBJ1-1,CSVPGTGYTEAFF,TGCAGCGTCCCGGGGACAGGGTACACTGAAGCTTTCTTT
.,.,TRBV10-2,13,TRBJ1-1,CASSAGVNTEAFF,TGCGCCAGCAGTGCCGGGGTGAACACTGAAGCTTTCTTT
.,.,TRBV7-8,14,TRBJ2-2,CASSLTPNTGELFF,TGTGCCAGCAGCTTAACACCTAACACCGGGGAGCTGTTTTTT
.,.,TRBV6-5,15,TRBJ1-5,CASRPGWGRDQPQHF,TGTGCCAGCAGGCCTGGGTGGGGGCGGGATCAGCCCCAGCATTTT
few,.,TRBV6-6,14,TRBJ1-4,CASRGTGWNEKLFF,TGTGCCAGCAGGGGTACAGGGTGGAACGAAAAACTGTTTTTT
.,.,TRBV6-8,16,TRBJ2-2,CASSSPWRPNTGELFF,TGTGCCAGCAGTTCACCCTGGCGGCCCAACACCGGGGAGCTGTTTTTT
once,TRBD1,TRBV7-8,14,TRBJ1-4,CASRTQGGIEKLFF,TGTGCCAGCAGGACACAGGGGGGGATTGAAAAACTGTTTTTT
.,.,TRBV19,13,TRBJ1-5,CASSIGGSQPQHF,TGTGCCAGTAGTATTGGGGGGAGTCAGCCCCAGCATTTT
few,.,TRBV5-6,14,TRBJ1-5,CASRFYSDDQPQHF,TGTGCCAGCCGATTCTACAGTGATGATCAGCCCCAGCATTTT
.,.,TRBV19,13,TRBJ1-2,CASSIVQAYGYTF,TGTGCCAGTAGTATTGTGCAGGCCTATGGCTACACCTTC
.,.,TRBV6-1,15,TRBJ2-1,CASSEARTTYNEQFF,TGTGCCAGCAGTGAAGCGAGGACAACCTACAATGAGCAGTTCTTC
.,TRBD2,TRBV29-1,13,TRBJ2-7,CSVGAGVSYEQYF,TGCAGCGTTGGGGCGGGGGTATCCTACGAGCAGTACTTC
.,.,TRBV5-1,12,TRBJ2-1,CASSFGHGEQFF,TGCGCCAGCAGCTTCGGACACGGGGAGCAGTTCTTC
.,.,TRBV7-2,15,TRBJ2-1,CASSLEGQGYNEQFF,TGTGCCAGCAGCTTAGAGGGGCAGGGATACAATGAGCAGTTCTTC
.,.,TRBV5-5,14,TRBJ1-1,CASSLNGGETEAFF,TGTGCCAGCAGCTTGAATGGAGGGGAGACTGAAGCTTTCTTT
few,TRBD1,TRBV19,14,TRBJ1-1,CASMGTGRHTEAFF,TGTGCCAGTATGGGGACAGGGCGGCACACTGAAGCTTTCTTT
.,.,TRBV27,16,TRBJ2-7,CASSLSSGDFHYEQYF,TGTGCCAGCAGTTTAAGTTCTGGGGACTTCCACTACGAGCAGTACTTC
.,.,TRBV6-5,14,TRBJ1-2,CASSAHRSSYGYTF,TGTGCCAGCAGTGCCCACAGATCCTCCTATGGCTACACCTTC
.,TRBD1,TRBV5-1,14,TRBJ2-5,CASSKDRARETQYF,TGCGCCAGCAGCAAGGACAGGGCAAGGGAGACCCAGTACTTC
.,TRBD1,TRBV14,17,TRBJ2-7,CASSQDVRRTGVYEQYF,TGTGCCAGCAGCCAAGATGTACGGAGGACAGGGGTCTACGAGCAGTACTTC
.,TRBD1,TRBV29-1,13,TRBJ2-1,CSGGQSAYNEQFF,TGCAGCGGGGGACAGTCAGCCTACAATGAGCAGTTCTTC
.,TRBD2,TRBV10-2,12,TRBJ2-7,CASRRGTYEQYF,TGCGCCAGCAGGCGGGGGACCTACGAGCAGTACTTC
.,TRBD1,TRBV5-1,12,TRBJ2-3,CASSLARGPVYF,TGCGCCAGCAGCTTGGCCAGGGGGCCCGTGTATTTT
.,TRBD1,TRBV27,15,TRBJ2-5,CASRATRQGWETQYF,TGTGCCAGCAGAGCAACCAGACAGGGGTGGGAGACCCAGTACTTC
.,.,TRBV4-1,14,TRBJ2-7,CASSQRVGDGEQYF,TGCGCCAGCAGCCAGCGGGTGGGAGACGGCGAGCAGTACTTC
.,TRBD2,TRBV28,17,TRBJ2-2,CASRTPGLAVNTGELFF,TGTGCCAGCAGAACCCCGGGACTAGCGGTGAACACCGGGGAGCTGTTTTTT
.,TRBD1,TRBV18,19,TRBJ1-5,CASSPPGTGFGNSNQPQHF,TGTGCCAGCTCACCACCAGGGACAGGCTTTGGAAATAGCAATCAGCCCCAGCATTTT
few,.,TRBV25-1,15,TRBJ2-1,CASSDRRVPYNEQFF,TGTGCCAGCAGTGATCGGCGGGTTCCATACAATGAGCAGTTCTTC
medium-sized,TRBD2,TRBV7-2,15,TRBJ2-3,CASSLERGFTDTQYF,TGTGCCAGCAGCCTCGAGCGGGGGTTCACAGATACGCAGTATTTT
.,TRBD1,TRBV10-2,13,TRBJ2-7,CASRNTGGHEQYF,TGCGCCAGCAGGAACACAGGGGGCCACGAGCAGTACTTC
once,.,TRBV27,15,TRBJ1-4,CASSVQGRGDEKLFF,TGTGCCAGCAGTGTCCAGGGGCGAGGGGATGAAAAACTGTTTTTT
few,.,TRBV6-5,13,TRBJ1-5,CASSYGRGMPQHF,TGTGCCAGCAGTTACGGTCGGGGTATGCCCCAGCATTTT
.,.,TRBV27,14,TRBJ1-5,CASSRGGGLWPQHF,TGTGCCAGCAGTCGGGGGGGCGGTCTATGGCCCCAGCATTTT
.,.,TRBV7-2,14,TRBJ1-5,CASSFAGAHQPQHF,TGTGCCAGCAGCTTCGCAGGGGCCCATCAGCCCCAGCATTTT
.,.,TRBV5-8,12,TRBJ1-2,CASSLVRGGYTF,TGTGCCAGCAGCTTGGTACGTGGCGGCTACACCTTC
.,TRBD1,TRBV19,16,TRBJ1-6,CASSTPAGTGVSPLHF,TGTGCCAGTAGCACGCCCGCCGGGACAGGGGTTTCACCCCTCCACTTT
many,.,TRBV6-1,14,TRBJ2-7,CASSPRQVSYEQYF,TGTGCCAGCAGCCCCCGACAGGTTTCCTACGAGCAGTACTTC
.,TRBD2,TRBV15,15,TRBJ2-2,CATRRTGGLTGELFF,TGTGCCACCAGGCGAACGGGGGGGCTCACCGGGGAGCTGTTTTTT
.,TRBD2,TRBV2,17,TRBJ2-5,CASSVNLGASGAVTQYF,TGTGCCAGCAGTGTAAACCTGGGGGCTAGCGGGGCCGTGACCCAGTACTTC
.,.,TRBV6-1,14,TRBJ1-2,CASRTVQGEGSYTF,TGTGCCAGCAGGACCGTACAGGGCGAAGGCAGCTACACCTTC
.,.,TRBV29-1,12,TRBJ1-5,CSVAGSNQPQHF,TGCAGCGTTGCAGGGTCTAATCAGCCCCAGCATTTT
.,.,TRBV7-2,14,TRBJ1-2,CASTRTLGDYGYTF,TGTGCCAGCACCAGAACTCTCGGGGACTATGGCTACACCTTC
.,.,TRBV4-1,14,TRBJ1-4,CASSHQDINEKLFF,TGCGCCAGCAGCCACCAGGATATTAATGAAAAACTGTTTTTT
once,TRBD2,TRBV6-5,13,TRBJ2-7,CASRSVAGDEQYF,TGTGCCAGTCGTTCGGTAGCGGGGGACGAGCAGTACTTC
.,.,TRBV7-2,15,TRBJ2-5,CASSTSGTNGETQYF,TGTGCCAGCAGCACCTCCGGGACAAACGGGGAGACCCAGTACTTC
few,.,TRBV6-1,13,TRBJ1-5,CANSPRGNQPQHF,TGTGCCAACAGCCCCAGGGGCAATCAGCCCCAGCATTTT
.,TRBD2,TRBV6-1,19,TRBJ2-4,CASSEVWGGTSVAKNIQYF,TGTGCCAGCAGTGAAGTATGGGGGGGGACTAGCGTAGCCAAAAACATTCAGTACTTC